This T cell receptor beta chain comes out of a study of blood T cells in healthy people across ages. Turning to the study itself: With template switching, about one barcoded beta molecule was captured per two T cells. Study results and caveats: Estimated diversity, derived from one million T cells, was regarded as an underestimate.

Of note for this clonotype: Its matching antigen is unknown.

Russia was home to the donors, healthy Caucasian individuals aged about 6 to 90. Collection of ten milliliters of peripheral blood was performed for each donor. The second PCR ran about 6 to 12 cycles with a sample-barcoded 5' primer and J-beta primers. TCRdb processed the 5' RACE reads anew with MiXCR; each CDR3 protein has one entry. This sample has under 850,000 distinct CDR3 sequences, with around 34% found just once. The length of the CDR3 is 15 residues. V shed 6 bases and J 6 bases; nucleotides not matched to a gene: 12. Looked up from germline, CDR1 is MNHEY and CDR2 is SVGAGI. The source material was blood. V usage is TRBV6-5 and J usage is TRBJ2-3; 7 bases align to TRBD1. The sequence came from a man between 18 and 35 years old in good health. CDR3 amino acids: CASRGDSLPVDTQYF. In DNA form, the CDR3 reads TGTGCCAGCAGGGGGGACAGCCTCCCTGTGGATACGCAGTATTTT.